The 17 T cell receptor beta chains in this list originate from one sample, sequenced in a study of T cells in Graves' hyperthyroidism and ophthalmopathy. From RNA transcripts, TCR beta CDR3 regions were amplified. Carried out on the TCR CDR3, a first-round RT-PCR used the HTBI primer set. TCRdb independently ran MiXCR on the multiplex PCR reads; one entry per CDR3 protein. The data contain about 300,000 distinct CDR3 sequences, roughly 20% of them singletons. The sequenced sample was blood. These receptors originate from a man aged 50-59 years with Graves' ophthalmopathy.

J is TRBJ2-7 and V is TRBV11-2, with TRBD1 identical over 9 bases. CDR1 and CDR2 from the germline V gene are SGHAT and FQNNGV. The CDR3 totals 14 residues. V was clipped by 1 base and J by 5 bases; unmatched bases: 3. CDR3 region: CASSLVGTGNEQYF. The CDR3 coding sequence is TGTGCCAGCAGCTTAGTTGGGACAGGGAACGAGCAGTACTTC. Using reference TRBV11-2 and TRBJ2-7 for the parts outside the CDR3, the full variable domain is EAGVAQSPRYKIIEKRQSVAFWCNPISGHATLYWYQQILGQGPKLLIQFQNNGVVDDSQLPKDRFSAERLKGVDSTLKIQPAKLEDSAVYLCASSLVGTGNEQYFGPGTRLTVT.

The table lists this clonotype with many counts. At one boundary the junction diverges from the germline segment, which might be a read error. The CDR3 is CASSLGPSGRSEQFF. In DNA, the CDR3 is TGTGCTAGCAGCTTAGGTCCTAGCGGGAGGAGTGAGCAGTTCTTC. The chain carries TRBV7-7 and TRBJ2-1, with 11 bases fitting TRBD2. The CDR3 length is 15 residues. The germline V gene has CDR1 SSHAT and CDR2 FNYEAQ (reference sequence). Complete variable domain (other parts from reference TRBV7-7 and TRBJ2-1): GAGVSQSPRYKVTKRGQDVTLRCDPISSHATLYWYQQALGQGPEFLTYFNYEAQPDKSGLPSDRFSAERPEGSISTLTIQRTEQRDSAMYRCASSLGPSGRSEQFFGPGTRLTVL.

CDR3 DNA sequence: TGTGCCAGCAGAATCGGGGGGTCTGGGGCCAACGTCCTGACTTTC. Amino acids: CASRIGGSGANVLTF. The chain combines TRBV28 with TRBJ2-6; 7 bases match TRBD2. V lost 6 bases to trimming and J lost 1 base; unmatched junction nucleotides: 3. The CDR3 consists of 15 residues. Germline V CDR1 and CDR2: MDHEN, SYDVKM.

The chain joins TRBV20-1 to TRBJ1-5; the match to TRBD1 covers 8 bases. The germline gives CDR1 DFQATT, CDR2 SNEGSKA (reference sequence). The V gene end was trimmed by 0 bases and the J gene end by 12 bases; junction bases not matched to a gene: 1. This CDR3 spans 11 amino acids. The CDR3 sequence is CSARDGTGQHF. The CDR3 region has the DNA TGCAGTGCTAGAGATGGGACAGGCCAGCATTTT.

V gene TRBV6-2 or TRBV6-3 combines with J gene TRBJ2-1; 7 bases line up with TRBD1. The CDR3 is 16 amino acids. The germline V gene encodes CDR1 MNHEY and CDR2 SVGEGT. Trimming removed 5 bases from V and 4 bases from J; junction bases left unmatched: 11. In DNA form, the CDR3 reads TGTGCCAGCAGTAACAGTGACAGGGCTGGGTACAATGAGCAGTTCTTC. This translates into CASSNSDRAGYNEQFF.

The J gene is TRBJ2-3, the V gene TRBV30; possibly TRBD1 for D (6 bases). The germline V and J ends were trimmed by 7 bases and 2 bases, with 13 bases remaining between them. The CDR3 loop spans 13 amino acids. From germline, CDR1 is GTSNPN and CDR2 SVGIG (reference sequence). Here the CDR3 DNA reads TGTGCCTCGGACAGACCTGACACAGATACGCAGTATTTT. Residues: CASDRPDTDTQYF.

Ten or more counts support this clonotype. V and J are TRBV3-1 and TRBJ2-1; D gene ambiguous. This CDR3 is 13 amino acids long. Trimming left V 3 bases short and J 12 bases short, with 15 bases between. Germline-derived CDR1 and CDR2 are LGHDT and YNNKEL (reference sequence). CDR3 protein: CASSHNEPLGQFF. The CDR3 DNA follows: TGTGCCAGCAGCCATAACGAGCCCCTGGGGCAGTTCTTC.

CDR3 sequence (DNA): TGTGCCAGCGCCGGGGGGACCCAGTACTTC. This codes for CASAGGTQYF. The chain couples TRBV2 to TRBJ2-5, with D possibly TRBD2 on 6 matching bases. CDR3 length: 10 amino acids. Trimming cost V 8 bases and J 7 bases, with 8 bases left between them. Germline V CDR1 and CDR2: SNHLY, FYNNEI. Using reference TRBV2 and TRBJ2-5 for the parts outside the CDR3, the full variable domain is EPEVTQTPSHQVTQMGQEVILRCVPISNHLYFYWYRQILGQKVEFLVSFYNNEISEKSEIFDDQFSVERPDGSNFTLKIRSTKLEDSAMYFCASAGGTQYFGPGTRLLVL.

This clonotype was picked up many times. This chain uses TRBV5-1 with TRBJ2-7; the D gene is possibly TRBD1 (5 bases). Germline-derived CDR1 and CDR2 are SGHRS and YFSETQ. Between the trimmed V and J ends, which lost 4 bases and 3 bases, there was a span of 14 bases. This CDR3 has 14 amino acids. This CDR3 is CASSPRRGNYEQYF. In DNA, the CDR3 is TGCGCCAGCAGCCCCCGTAGGGGCAACTACGAGCAGTACTTC.

Worth noting for this clonotype: A read error may be the cause here, since a much bigger clone is one base away. The chain has TRBV7-3 and TRBJ2-1; D not resolved. This CDR3 has 13 residues. Germline V gives CDR1 SGHTA, CDR2 FQGTGA. The V gene lost 4 bases and the J gene lost 13 bases, with 17 bases spanning the gap. DNA of the CDR3: TGTGCCAGCAGCTCCGACCTCGTCCGCAACCAGTTCTTC. Translation gives CASSSDLVRNQFF.

The chain recombines TRBV20-1 with TRBJ1-6; D is perhaps TRBD1 (5 bases). Trimming took 3 bases from V and 8 from J, leaving 11 bases between them. Germline CDR1 and CDR2: DFQATT and SNEGSKA (reference sequence). This CDR3 contains 13 residues. CDR3 sequence: CSASGRVDSPLHF. DNA of the CDR3: TGCAGTGCTAGTGGCAGGGTGGATTCACCCCTCCACTTT.

The rearrangement links TRBV11-2 to TRBJ2-2, with a weak D call TRBD2 (6 bases). V was cut by 4 bases and J by 0 bases, with 12 bases left in between. CDR1 and CDR2 from the germline V gene are SGHAT and FQNNGV. The CDR3 sequence is 16 residues long. CDR3 protein: CASSSGLATNTGELFF. The CDR3 DNA sequence: TGTGCCAGCAGCTCGGGACTGGCCACGAACACCGGGGAGCTGTTTTTT.

Many counts were recorded for this clonotype. The V call is TRBV20-1, the J call TRBJ1-2; perhaps TRBD1 as D (5 bases). The CDR3 is made up of 13 amino acids. Germline V gives CDR1 DFQATT, CDR2 SNEGSKA (reference sequence). The V and J ends lost 6 bases and 1 base respectively, with 12 bases between them. The CDR3 DNA reads TGCAGTGCCAAAGACAGCCGTAACTATGGCTACACCTTC. Translated: CSAKDSRNYGYTF.

This clonotype was observed a few times. V usage is TRBV28 and J usage is TRBJ1-2, with D possibly matching TRBD1 (5 bases). V dropped 5 bases and J dropped 9 bases, with 16 bases sitting between them. The CDR3 has 13 amino acids. Germline CDR1 is MDHEN and CDR2 is SYDVKM. The CDR3 loop reads CASSPSGGRSYTF. The CDR3 region has the DNA TGTGCCAGCAGTCCTTCCGGGGGAAGAAGCTACACCTTC.

The chain employs TRBV7-2 and TRBJ1-1, with 8 positions matching TRBD1. Germline values: CDR1 SGHTA, CDR2 FQGNSA. CDR3 size: 16 residues. With 1 base clipped from V and 7 bases from J, the junction kept 11 bases outside the gene matches. The CDR3 protein is CASSLEGYGRGLEAFF. CDR3 coding DNA: TGTGCCAGCAGCTTAGAGGGATATGGCAGGGGGCTTGAAGCTTTCTTT.

This clonotype was seen only a few times. The chain recombines TRBV9 with TRBJ1-1; no definite D call. The CDR3 sequence is 13 residues long. V was pared by 3 bases and J by 1 base, with 7 bases between. Germline CDR1 and CDR2: SGDLS and YYNGEE. The CDR3 region is CASSADANTEAFF. For the CDR3, the DNA is TGTGCCAGCAGCGCAGATGCGAACACTGAAGCTTTCTTT.

There are a few counts of this clonotype. V usage is TRBV7-6 and J usage is TRBJ2-1; 8 nucleotides match TRBD2. V dropped 2 bases and J dropped 8; count of bases not matched to a gene: 20. Germline V gives CDR1 SGHVS, CDR2 FNYEAQ. The CDR3 runs to 19 residues. CDR3 sequence (DNA): TGTGCCAGCAGCTTAAGGGGCCCTTTAGGGAGCGGGAGAGATCATGAGCAGTTCTTC. Residues: CASSLRGPLGSGRDHEQFF.